This T cell receptor (beta chain) derives from a study of OX40 agonist ivuxolimab in advanced cancers. About the study: Three patients, one with hepatocellular carcinoma and two with cutaneous melanoma, responded partially. Study-level points and caveats: Expansion of clones was among the lowest in partial responders at 0.1-3.0 mg/kg. Part of the nonresponder group also had normalized T-cell clonal expansion that was low. The average count of expanded clones was higher among CD8+ T cells than among CD4+.

Generated by immunoSEQ multiplex PCR, the TCRdb table keeps only in-frame clones and is missing some. The sample has 18,000 or so clones; around 70% are singletons. Germline-derived CDR1 and CDR2 are MGHRA and YSYEKL. The CDR3 has 16 amino acids. V shed 4 bases, J shed 1 base, and the junction held 9 bases outside the gene matches. As regards this clone: No antigen is known for it.

Sequencing was performed on CD4+ or CD8+ T cells sorted from blood, taken in a trial of the OX40 agonist ivuxolimab. This TCR came from an adult with an advanced solid tumor such as melanoma, head and neck, liver or kidney cancer. The rearrangement joins TRBV4-1 to TRBJ2-7; 8 bases match TRBD2. The CDR3: CASSLQAGATSYEQYF. CDR3 nucleotides: TGCGCCAGCAGCCTCCAAGCGGGGGCCACTTCCTACGAGCAGTACTTC.